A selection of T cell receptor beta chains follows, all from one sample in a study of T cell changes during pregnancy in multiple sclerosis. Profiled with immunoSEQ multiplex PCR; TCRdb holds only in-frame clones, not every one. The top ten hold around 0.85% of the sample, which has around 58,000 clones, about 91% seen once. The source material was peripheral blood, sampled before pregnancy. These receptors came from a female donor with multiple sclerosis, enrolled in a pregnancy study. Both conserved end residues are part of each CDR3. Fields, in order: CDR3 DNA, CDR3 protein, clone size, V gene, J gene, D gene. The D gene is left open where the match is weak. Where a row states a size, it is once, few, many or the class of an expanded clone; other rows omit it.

cdr3_nt: TGTGCCAGCAGCTTGGGGACAGGATTGGGGGGCAATGAGCAGTTCTTC; cdr3_aa: CASSLGTGLGGNEQFF; clone_size: -; v_call: TRBV5-4; j_call: TRBJ2-1; d_call: -
cdr3_nt: TGTGCCAGCAGCTTAGTAGCCGGACAAGCCTACGAGCAGTACTTC; cdr3_aa: CASSLVAGQAYEQYF; clone_size: -; v_call: TRBV7-2; j_call: TRBJ2-7; d_call: -
cdr3_nt: TGTGCCAGCAGCTTACGCAGGGGCGGAGAAAAACTGTTTTTT; cdr3_aa: CASSLRRGGEKLFF; clone_size: -; v_call: TRBV7-3; j_call: TRBJ1-4; d_call: -
cdr3_nt: TGCGCCAGCAGCTTGGTAGGGGCGGAGAACACTGAAGCTTTCTTT; cdr3_aa: CASSLVGAENTEAFF; clone_size: -; v_call: TRBV5-1; j_call: TRBJ1-1; d_call: -
cdr3_nt: TGTGCCAGCAGCTTAGTACCCGGGGTTGGCACCGGGGAGCTGTTTTTT; cdr3_aa: CASSLVPGVGTGELFF; clone_size: -; v_call: TRBV7-7; j_call: TRBJ2-2; d_call: -
cdr3_nt: TGTGCCAGCAGCGTCGACAGGGTCCAAGAGACCCAGTACTTC; cdr3_aa: CASSVDRVQETQYF; clone_size: -; v_call: TRBV7-2; j_call: TRBJ2-5; d_call: TRBD1
cdr3_nt: TGTGCCAGCAGCTTATCACGGGAAAGCGAGCAGTACTTC; cdr3_aa: CASSLSRESEQYF; clone_size: -; v_call: TRBV7-3; j_call: TRBJ2-7; d_call: -
cdr3_nt: TGTGCCAGCAGCCCAGGGACAGGGCCGAACACTGAAGCTTTCTTT; cdr3_aa: CASSPGTGPNTEAFF; clone_size: once; v_call: TRBV5-4; j_call: TRBJ1-1; d_call: TRBD1
cdr3_nt: TGTGCCAGCAGCAACACAGGGGTCGGCTACACCTTC; cdr3_aa: CASSNTGVGYTF; clone_size: -; v_call: TRBV7-3; j_call: TRBJ1-2; d_call: TRBD1
cdr3_nt: TGTGCCAGTAAGCGGGGGCCGGGGGAGACCCAGTACTTC; cdr3_aa: CASKRGPGETQYF; clone_size: once; v_call: TRBV19; j_call: TRBJ2-5; d_call: TRBD2
cdr3_nt: TGTGCCAGCAGCTTAGGAGGGACTAGCAGGAATGTTGGGCAGTTCTTC; cdr3_aa: CASSLGGTSRNVGQFF; clone_size: -; v_call: TRBV11-1; j_call: TRBJ2-1; d_call: TRBD2
cdr3_nt: TGTGCCACCAGCAGAGGACTGGGACAAGGTTCCTACGAGCAGTACTTC; cdr3_aa: CATSRGLGQGSYEQYF; clone_size: -; v_call: TRBV15; j_call: TRBJ2-7; d_call: -
cdr3_nt: TGTGCCATCAGTCCAGAAATACAGGGTACCGCCAACGTCCTGACTTTC; cdr3_aa: CAISPEIQGTANVLTF; clone_size: -; v_call: TRBV10-3; j_call: TRBJ2-6; d_call: -
cdr3_nt: TGTGCCAGCAGCCTGGGACTAGCGGGGGCGTCGGAAGAGCAGTACTTC; cdr3_aa: CASSLGLAGASEEQYF; clone_size: -; v_call: TRBV7-9; j_call: TRBJ2-7; d_call: TRBD2
cdr3_nt: TGTGCCAGCAGTGATGGCGGGGGGGTTTCAGATACGCAGTATTTT; cdr3_aa: CASSDGGGVSDTQYF; clone_size: many; v_call: TRBV6-4; j_call: TRBJ2-3; d_call: TRBD2
cdr3_nt: TGTGCCACTTCCCCAAGGACATCCTATGGCTACACCTTC; cdr3_aa: CATSPRTSYGYTF; clone_size: -; v_call: TRBV6-5; j_call: TRBJ1-2; d_call: -
cdr3_nt: TGTGCCAGCAGTTGGGGACAGGGGGCGCGTGACACTGAAGCTTTCTTT; cdr3_aa: CASSWGQGARDTEAFF; clone_size: -; v_call: TRBV6-5; j_call: TRBJ1-1; d_call: TRBD1
cdr3_nt: TGCGCCAGCAGCCCGGGACTCGTAACAGGAGGGACCCAGTACTTC; cdr3_aa: CASSPGLVTGGTQYF; clone_size: -; v_call: TRBV5-1; j_call: TRBJ2-5; d_call: -
cdr3_nt: TGTGCCAGCAGTTACGTGGCCGCGAACACCGGGGAGCTGTTTTTT; cdr3_aa: CASSYVAANTGELFF; clone_size: -; v_call: TRBV6-5; j_call: TRBJ2-2; d_call: -
cdr3_nt: TGTGCCAGCAGCGTAAGACAGTATAATTCACCCCTCCACTTT; cdr3_aa: CASSVRQYNSPLHF; clone_size: -; v_call: TRBV9; j_call: TRBJ1-6; d_call: -
cdr3_nt: TGTGCCAGCTCACCGGGGGCCTACTATGGCTACACCTTC; cdr3_aa: CASSPGAYYGYTF; clone_size: -; v_call: TRBV18; j_call: TRBJ1-2; d_call: -
cdr3_nt: TGTGCCAGCAGCGTCGGGAGTTCTGGGGCCAACGTCCTGACTTTC; cdr3_aa: CASSVGSSGANVLTF; clone_size: -; v_call: TRBV7-3; j_call: TRBJ2-6; d_call: -
cdr3_nt: TGTGCCAGTAGTCGGATCCCTAGCGGGGATTACGAGCAGTACTTC; cdr3_aa: CASSRIPSGDYEQYF; clone_size: few; v_call: TRBV19; j_call: TRBJ2-7; d_call: TRBD2
cdr3_nt: TGTGCCAGCAGCCCGAGACAGGGGGCGTTAACTGAAGCTTTCTTT; cdr3_aa: CASSPRQGALTEAFF; clone_size: -; v_call: TRBV9; j_call: TRBJ1-1; d_call: TRBD1
cdr3_nt: TGTGCCAGCAGCTTACCCAGGGGTAGTCACACTGAAGCTTTCTTT; cdr3_aa: CASSLPRGSHTEAFF; clone_size: -; v_call: TRBV5-5; j_call: TRBJ1-1; d_call: -
cdr3_nt: TGTGCCAGCACTGCGCGGGACGGAGCTGGGGAGCAGTACTTC; cdr3_aa: CASTARDGAGEQYF; clone_size: -; v_call: TRBV6-5; j_call: TRBJ2-7; d_call: -
cdr3_nt: TGTGCCAGCAGCTTAGCCCGAGATCTCTATGGCTACACCTTC; cdr3_aa: CASSLARDLYGYTF; clone_size: -; v_call: TRBV7-2; j_call: TRBJ1-2; d_call: -
cdr3_nt: TGTGCCAGCGATGCCCTACAGGGGGCAGGGTCCTACAATGAGCAGTTCTTC; cdr3_aa: CASDALQGAGSYNEQFF; clone_size: -; v_call: TRBV2; j_call: TRBJ2-1; d_call: TRBD1
cdr3_nt: TGTGCCAGCAGTACTGGACTAGCCGGGCAAGAGACCCAGTACTTC; cdr3_aa: CASSTGLAGQETQYF; clone_size: -; v_call: TRBV7-8; j_call: TRBJ2-5; d_call: TRBD2
cdr3_nt: TGTGCCAGCAGCTTAGGGAGGCCGCGGGGGCCCTACGAGCAGTACTTC; cdr3_aa: CASSLGRPRGPYEQYF; clone_size: -; v_call: TRBV7-2; j_call: TRBJ2-7; d_call: -
cdr3_nt: TGTGCCACCAGCAGAGATCAGAAAGAAAAACTGTTTTTT; cdr3_aa: CATSRDQKEKLFF; clone_size: once; v_call: TRBV15; j_call: TRBJ1-4; d_call: -
cdr3_nt: TGTGCCAGCAGCGTAGCGGGGGTACTCACAGATACGCAGTATTTT; cdr3_aa: CASSVAGVLTDTQYF; clone_size: -; v_call: TRBV9; j_call: TRBJ2-3; d_call: -
cdr3_nt: TGTGCCGCGCCCGGGACAGGGGCTTCGGAGGGCACCTTC; cdr3_aa: CAAPGTGASEGTF; clone_size: -; v_call: TRBV30; j_call: TRBJ1-2; d_call: TRBD1
cdr3_nt: TGTGCCAGTAGTATGAGACAGGGTTTTGAGCCCCAGCATTTT; cdr3_aa: CASSMRQGFEPQHF; clone_size: few; v_call: TRBV19; j_call: TRBJ1-5; d_call: TRBD1
cdr3_nt: TGTGCCAGCAGTCGGGACAGGACCGCTTACGAGCAGTACTTC; cdr3_aa: CASSRDRTAYEQYF; clone_size: -; v_call: TRBV7-2; j_call: TRBJ2-7; d_call: TRBD1
cdr3_nt: TGTGCCACGCGACAGGGAAACTATAATTCACCCCTCCACTTT; cdr3_aa: CATRQGNYNSPLHF; clone_size: -; v_call: TRBV7-9; j_call: TRBJ1-6; d_call: TRBD1
cdr3_nt: TGTGCCAGCGCGGACAGGGAGACCCAGTACTTC; cdr3_aa: CASADRETQYF; clone_size: -; v_call: TRBV25-1; j_call: TRBJ2-5; d_call: TRBD1
cdr3_nt: TGTGCCAGCAGAGACCGGGACAGGCGTCTTGGCTACACCTTC; cdr3_aa: CASRDRDRRLGYTF; clone_size: few; v_call: TRBV2; j_call: TRBJ1-2; d_call: TRBD1
cdr3_nt: TGTGCCAGTAGAATCGTAGCGGGGGGGCTCATCAATGAGCAGTTCTTC; cdr3_aa: CASRIVAGGLINEQFF; clone_size: -; v_call: TRBV19; j_call: TRBJ2-1; d_call: TRBD2
cdr3_nt: TGTGCCATCAGTGAAGGGATTAGCGGGGGACAAAACATTCAGTACTTC; cdr3_aa: CAISEGISGGQNIQYF; clone_size: -; v_call: TRBV10-3; j_call: TRBJ2-4; d_call: TRBD2
cdr3_nt: TGTGCCAGCAGCTCTCCCTCCACTCGGGGAGAGACCCAGTACTTC; cdr3_aa: CASSSPSTRGETQYF; clone_size: -; v_call: TRBV7-2; j_call: TRBJ2-5; d_call: -
cdr3_nt: TGTGCCAGCAGTGCCGACAGGGGCCTCTACAATGAGCAGTTCTTC; cdr3_aa: CASSADRGLYNEQFF; clone_size: -; v_call: TRBV6-4; j_call: TRBJ2-1; d_call: TRBD1
cdr3_nt: TGTGCCAGCAGCTCTCTCAGCGGGGGGGCGAATGAGCAGTTCTTC; cdr3_aa: CASSSLSGGANEQFF; clone_size: -; v_call: TRBV6-5; j_call: TRBJ2-1; d_call: TRBD2
cdr3_nt: TGTGCCAGCAGCAAAATCGGAGATACTGAAGCTTTCTTT; cdr3_aa: CASSKIGDTEAFF; clone_size: -; v_call: TRBV21-1; j_call: TRBJ1-1; d_call: -